This T cell receptor (beta chain) derives from a study of identical twins. This clonotype was observed a few times. Its cognate antigen is unknown. TCRdb reanalysed the 5' RACE reads using MiXCR and keeps one entry per CDR3 protein. The sample consists of a few hundred thousand distinct CDR3 sequences, more than 9% of them appearing once. Findings and caveats of the study: High-abundance cord blood beta clonotypes had fewer insertions; memory repertoires showed none.

CDR1 SGHVS and CDR2 FQNEAQ come from the germline V gene. The CDR3 spans 17 residues. The trim removed 6 bases at V and 5 bases at J, leaving 16 bases unmatched. The same sample was also studied in work on yellow fever vaccine responses in identical twins. That study adds: Convergence reportedly seemed to mark part of the twins' vaccine T cell response, with personalization marking the rest.

Input material: CD8+ T cells sorted from blood. V usage is TRBV7-8 and J usage is TRBJ2-1, with 7 positions matching TRBD2. This receptor was obtained from a woman younger than 35 in good health. In nucleotides, the CDR3 is TGTGCCAGCAGACTAGCGATGGTGGGGGGGGGACACAATGAGCAGTTCTTC. Its translation is CASRLAMVGGGHNEQFF.